This TCR beta chain was found in a study of human T cells and chemical hapten exposure. Notes on the study in general: TCRs above 1 in 1000 frequency did not change with DPC sensitization.

Trimming took 10 bases from V and 2 from J, leaving 11 bases between them. Germline V gene lookup returns CDR1 SNHLY and CDR2 FYNNEI. The CDR3 contains 12 residues. Documented time point: patch test 1, 2 weeks after DPC sensitization. Indicated treatment: therapeutic diphenylcyclopropenone sensitization with weekly scalp DPC. Concerning this clonotype: What it recognizes is unknown.

Unique molecular identifiers were linked by the library to individual cDNA molecules. TCRdb used MiXCR to reprocess the RACE reads, holding one entry per CDR3 protein. The sample holds more than 55,000 distinct CDR3 sequences; 9.8% are singletons and the top ten take 3% to 3.5%. The chain links TRBV2 to TRBJ2-5; the D is unclear. The receptor was isolated from a woman between 35 and 50 years old with alopecia areata. Some clones in this sample may be carry-over from other donors' samples. Specimen: whole blood, collected in connection with sensitization to the hapten diphenylcyclopropenone (DPC). In nucleotides, the CDR3 is TGTGCCATTCCTACTATGCAAGAGACCCAGTACTTC. This translates into CAIPTMQETQYF.